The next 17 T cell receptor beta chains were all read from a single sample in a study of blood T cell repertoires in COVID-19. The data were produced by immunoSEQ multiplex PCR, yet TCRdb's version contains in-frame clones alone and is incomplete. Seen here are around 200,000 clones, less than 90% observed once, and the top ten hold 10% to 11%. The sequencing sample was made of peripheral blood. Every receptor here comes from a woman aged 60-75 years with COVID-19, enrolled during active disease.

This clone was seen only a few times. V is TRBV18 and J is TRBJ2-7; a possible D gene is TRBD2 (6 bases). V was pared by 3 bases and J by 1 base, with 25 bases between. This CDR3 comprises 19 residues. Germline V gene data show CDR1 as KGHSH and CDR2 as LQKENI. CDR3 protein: CASSPIAPLSGTRSYEQYF. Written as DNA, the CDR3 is TGTGCCAGCTCACCCATCGCCCCACTCTCGGGGACTCGATCCTACGAGCAGTACTTC.

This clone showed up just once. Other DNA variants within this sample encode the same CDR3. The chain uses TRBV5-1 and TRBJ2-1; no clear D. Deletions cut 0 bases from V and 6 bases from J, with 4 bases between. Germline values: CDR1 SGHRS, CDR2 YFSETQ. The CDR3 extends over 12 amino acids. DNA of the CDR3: TGCGCCAGCAGCTTGGCCCGCAATGAGCAGTTCTTC. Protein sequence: CASSLARNEQFF.

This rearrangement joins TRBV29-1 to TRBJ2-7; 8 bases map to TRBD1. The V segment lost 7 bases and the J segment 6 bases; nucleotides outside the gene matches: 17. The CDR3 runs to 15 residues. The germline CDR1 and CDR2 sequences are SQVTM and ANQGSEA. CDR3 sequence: CSATPGGQVSSEQYF. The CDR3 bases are TGCAGCGCCACCCCAGGGGGACAGGTCAGCTCCGAGCAGTACTTC.

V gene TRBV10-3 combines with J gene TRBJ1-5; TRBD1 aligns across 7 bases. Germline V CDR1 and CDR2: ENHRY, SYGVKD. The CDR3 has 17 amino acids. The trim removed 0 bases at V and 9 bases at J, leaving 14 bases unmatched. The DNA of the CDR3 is TGTGCCATCAGTGAGTCGGGACAGACTTCAATCAGTGGGCCCCAGCATTTT. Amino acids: CAISESGQTSISGPQHF.

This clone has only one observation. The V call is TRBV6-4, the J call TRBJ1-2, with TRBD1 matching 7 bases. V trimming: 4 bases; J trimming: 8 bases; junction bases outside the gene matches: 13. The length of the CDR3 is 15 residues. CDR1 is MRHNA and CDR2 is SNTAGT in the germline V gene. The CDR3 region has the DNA TGTGCCAGCAGTGCCGGGAGCGACAGGGTCGGCGGCTACACCTTC. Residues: CASSAGSDRVGGYTF.

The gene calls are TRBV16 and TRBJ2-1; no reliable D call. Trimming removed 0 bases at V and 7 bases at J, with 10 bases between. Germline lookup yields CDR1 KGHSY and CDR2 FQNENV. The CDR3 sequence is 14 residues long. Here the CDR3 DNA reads TGTGCCAGCAGCCAATCAAAGCCAGGAAATGAGCAGTTCTTC. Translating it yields CASSQSKPGNEQFF.

The CDR3 coding sequence is TGTGCCACCACCTCTGGACTAGCGGGACGAGGAGAGACCCAGTACTTC. Amino acid sequence: CATTSGLAGRGETQYF. V is TRBV11-2 and J is TRBJ2-5; 12 bases align to TRBD2. The CDR3 is 16 amino acids. V gave up 10 bases and J gave up 4 bases; unmatched junction bases: 13. The germline V gene encodes CDR1 SGHAT and CDR2 FQNNGV.

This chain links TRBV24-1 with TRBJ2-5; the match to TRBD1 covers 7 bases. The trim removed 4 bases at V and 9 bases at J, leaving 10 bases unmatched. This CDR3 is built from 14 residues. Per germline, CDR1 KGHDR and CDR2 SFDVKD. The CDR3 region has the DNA TGTGCCACCAGTGAAAGACAGGGCTGGCAGCCCCAGTACTTC. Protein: CATSERQGWQPQYF.

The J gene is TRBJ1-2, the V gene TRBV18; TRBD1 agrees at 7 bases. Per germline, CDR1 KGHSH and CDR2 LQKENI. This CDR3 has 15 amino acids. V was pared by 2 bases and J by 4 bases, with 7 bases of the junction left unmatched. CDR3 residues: CASSPVTGQSYGYTF. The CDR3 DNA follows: TGTGCCAGCTCACCAGTGACAGGGCAGTCCTATGGCTACACCTTC.

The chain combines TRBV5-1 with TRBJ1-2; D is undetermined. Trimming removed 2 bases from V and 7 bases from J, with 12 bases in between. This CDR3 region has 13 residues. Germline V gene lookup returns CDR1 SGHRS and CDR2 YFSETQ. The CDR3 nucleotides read TGCGCCAGCAGCTTCCCAAGCGGGCTTGGCTACACCTTC. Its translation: CASSFPSGLGYTF.

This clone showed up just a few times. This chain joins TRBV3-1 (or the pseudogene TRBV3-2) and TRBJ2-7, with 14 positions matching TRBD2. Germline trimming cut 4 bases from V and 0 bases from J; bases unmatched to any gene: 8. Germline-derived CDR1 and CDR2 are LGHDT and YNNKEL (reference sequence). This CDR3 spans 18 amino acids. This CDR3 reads CASSRWTGTSGSSYEQYF. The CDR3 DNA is TGTGCCAGCAGCCGATGGACTGGGACTAGCGGGAGCTCCTACGAGCAGTACTTC.

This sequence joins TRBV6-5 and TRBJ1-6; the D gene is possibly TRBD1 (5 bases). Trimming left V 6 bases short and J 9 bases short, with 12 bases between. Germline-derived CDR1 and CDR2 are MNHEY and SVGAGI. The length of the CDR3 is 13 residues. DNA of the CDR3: TGTGCCAGCAGCAGGGCAGTCGGTTCACCCCTCCACTTT. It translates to CASSRAVGSPLHF.

The CDR3 bases are TGTGCCAGCAGTTACAGGGGCCGCTACGAGCAGTACTTC. Translated: CASSYRGRYEQYF. The rearrangement joins TRBV6-6 to TRBJ2-7; D is possibly TRBD1 (5 bases). The V gene lost 2 bases and the J gene lost 3 bases, with 8 bases spanning the gap. Germline V gives CDR1 MNHNY, CDR2 SVGAGI (reference sequence). The CDR3 has 13 residues.

This CDR3 reads CATKGQGTGGETQYF. CDR3 DNA: TGTGCCACCAAAGGGCAGGGGACAGGTGGGGAGACCCAGTACTTC. The chain employs TRBV10-3 and TRBJ2-5; TRBD1 agrees at 8 bases. Germline-derived CDR1 and CDR2 are ENHRY and SYGVKD. V dropped 10 bases and J dropped 5; count of bases not matched to a gene: 15. The CDR3 sequence is 15 residues long.

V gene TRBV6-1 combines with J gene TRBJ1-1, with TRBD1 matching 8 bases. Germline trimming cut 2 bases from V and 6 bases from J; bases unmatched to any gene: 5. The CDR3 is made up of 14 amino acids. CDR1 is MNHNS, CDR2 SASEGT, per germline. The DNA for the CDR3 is TGTGCCAGCAGTGAAAGGACAGGGATGGCTGAAGCTTTCTTT. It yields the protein CASSERTGMAEAFF.

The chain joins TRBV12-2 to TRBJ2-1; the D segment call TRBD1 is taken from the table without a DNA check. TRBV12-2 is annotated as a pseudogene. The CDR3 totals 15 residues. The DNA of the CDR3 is TGTGCAAGTCGCTTAGAGGGGACAGGGATAAATGAGCAGTTCTTC. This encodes CASRLEGTGINEQFF.

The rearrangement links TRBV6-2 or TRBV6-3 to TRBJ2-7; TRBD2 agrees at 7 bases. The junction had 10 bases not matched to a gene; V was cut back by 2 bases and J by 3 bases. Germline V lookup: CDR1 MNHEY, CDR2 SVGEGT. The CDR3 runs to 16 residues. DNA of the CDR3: TGTGCCAGCAGTTACCGGTCGGGGCCGGGAGGCTACGAGCAGTACTTC. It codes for CASSYRSGPGGYEQYF.